This TCR beta chain is from a study of regulatory T cells in long-lasting Graves disease. Findings and limits, study-wide: Relative to newly diagnosed Graves' patients, persistent ones had lower TCR diversity.

CDR3-region Arm-PCR and iRepertoire HTBI primers produced the TCR beta libraries. A single record per CDR3 protein comes from TCRdb applying MiXCR to the multiplex PCR reads. The profile covers 350,000 to 500,000 distinct CDR3 sequences, with under 25% appearing a single time and more than 13% taken by the ten largest. CDR3 length equals 16 residues. Germline CDR1 reads DFQATT; CDR2 reads SNEGSKA (reference sequence). Trimming left V 3 bases short and J 2 bases short, with 19 bases between. Time point denoted: persistent/refractory GD, antithyroid drugs over 5 years with positive TRAb. Following extraction of RNA from PBMCs, that RNA was used to make the TCR library. This clonotype was counted many times. Antigen specificity is unknown.

The sequence came from a female donor with Graves disease. The chain has TRBV20-1 and TRBJ2-5; D is uncertain. The sample in question was peripheral blood mononuclear cells (PBMCs), obtained when the disease was refractory, from a patient treated with antithyroid drugs. The CDR3 region is CSARDPEQTIQETQYF. CDR3 bases: TGCAGTGCTAGGGACCCCGAACAAACTATACAAGAGACCCAGTACTTC.